These 19 T cell receptor beta chains originate from one sample sequenced in a study of post-analysis software for immune sequencing data. General observations from the study: The five TRBV segments detected at higher frequency in patients than in controls included TRBV5-6, TRBV5-1 and TRBV20-1.

Their antigens are not known. Incorporated into the TCR beta cDNA libraries were unique molecular identifiers, which served to reduce PCR and sequencing biases. TCRdb redid the calling of the PCR reads with MiXCR, one entry per CDR3 protein. Of roughly 800,000 distinct CDR3 sequences in the sample, around 45% were seen once. Sequencing was carried out using blood. The receptors were gathered from a girl aged 10 to 17 with multiple sclerosis.

V is TRBV4-1 and J is TRBJ2-1; no reliable D call. Germline V gene data show CDR1 as MGHRA and CDR2 as YSYEKL. This CDR3 comprises 13 residues. V was clipped by 0 bases and J by 5 bases, with 5 bases between them. The CDR3 DNA reads TGCGCCAGCAGCCAAGAGCGACACAATGAGCAGTTCTTC. This encodes CASSQERHNEQFF.

This chain joins TRBV28 and TRBJ2-4; no firm D call. The J call may be wrong; the DNA end is better matched by TRBJ2-7. CDR1 is MDHEN, CDR2 SYDVKM, per germline. This CDR3 is built from 15 residues. For the CDR3, the DNA is TGTGCCAGCAGTTTGCCGGGCGGCAACTCCTACGAGCAGTACTTC. Translating it yields CASSLPGGNSYEQYF.

As concerns this clonotype: Relative to the germline gene, one junction end is altered; a read error may explain this. This sequence joins TRBV6-5 and TRBJ2-7; D is possibly TRBD1 or TRBD2 (5 bases each). Germline V lookup: CDR1 MNHEY, CDR2 SVGAGI. The length of the CDR3 is 15 residues. CDR3 protein: CPSSSPRGSSYEQYF. DNA of the CDR3: TGTCCCAGCAGTTCCCCGAGGGGAAGCTCCTACGAGCAGTACTTC.

The chain links TRBV7-2 to TRBJ1-6; TRBD1 might be the D (6 bases). The germline V gene has CDR1 SGHTA and CDR2 FQGNSA. Trimming took 1 base from V and 10 from J, leaving 14 bases between them. This CDR3 spans 15 amino acids. The CDR3 here is CASSLVGQGSSPLHF. The CDR3 bases are TGTGCCAGCAGCTTAGTCGGCCAGGGGAGCTCACCCCTCCACTTT.

This clonotype turned up a few times. The rearrangement joins TRBV7-2 to TRBJ2-7, with unresolved D. Germline V gene sequence: CDR1 SGHTA, CDR2 FQGNSA. V was pared by 1 base and J by 3 bases, with 10 bases between. This CDR3 comprises 14 residues. CDR3 residues: CASSLGGVIYEQYF. CDR3 sequence (DNA): TGTGCCAGCAGCTTAGGTGGGGTGATCTACGAGCAGTACTTC.

V and J are TRBV6-2 or TRBV6-3 and TRBJ2-5, with TRBD1 matching 9 bases. The end of the DNA aligns better with TRBJ2-7, so the J call may be wrong. Germline loops: CDR1 MNHEY, CDR2 SVGEGT. The CDR3 is 15 amino acids. The CDR3 protein is CASSYRDRVVDEQYF. The CDR3 DNA reads TGTGCCAGCAGTTACCGGGACAGGGTCGTGGACGAGCAGTACTTC.

The CDR3 is CASGWYGRMNEQFF. CDR3 DNA: TGTGCTAGTGGTTGGTACGGGAGGATGAATGAGCAGTTCTTC. V is TRBV12-5 and J is TRBJ2-1; 7 positions match TRBD2. This CDR3 is built from 14 residues. V shed 4 bases, J shed 7 bases, and the junction held 7 bases outside the gene matches. The germline gives CDR1 LGHNT, CDR2 FRNRAP.

This clonotype occurred a few times. The V and J genes are TRBV20-1 and TRBJ2-1; D call uncertain. This CDR3 has 13 residues. The V and J ends lost 1 base and 8 bases respectively, with 12 bases between them. Germline-derived CDR1 and CDR2 are DFQATT and SNEGSKA (reference sequence). DNA of the CDR3: TGCAGTGCTAGAGTGAGGTATGGATATGAGCAGTTCTTC. Translated, it gives CSARVRYGYEQFF.

The chain couples TRBV7-2 to TRBJ2-3; D is undetermined. CDR3 size: 13 residues. Trimming took off 2 bases at V and 2 bases at J, with 5 bases between the two ends. Looked up from germline, CDR1 is SGHTA and CDR2 is FQGNSA. The CDR3 region is CASSLRITDTQYF. The CDR3 DNA reads as TGTGCCAGCAGCTTACGGATCACAGATACGCAGTATTTT.

Turning to this clonotype: This may be a read error: a much more frequent sequence differs by one nucleotide. The V and J genes are TRBV7-3 and TRBJ2-4; D is unresolved. The J call may be wrong; the DNA end is better matched by TRBJ2-7. Germline V gene lookup returns CDR1 SGHTA and CDR2 FQGTGA. The CDR3 is 12 amino acids. CDR3 region: CASSPHSGEQYF. Written as DNA, the CDR3 is TGTGCCAGCAGCCCGCATAGTGGCGAGCAGTACTTC.

CDR3 nucleotides: TGTGCCAGCAGTGCCCACTCCGCTATTGGCGAGCAGTACTTC. Its translation: CASSAHSAIGEQYF. The chain couples TRBV25-1 to TRBJ2-7; D is unresolved. V lost 4 bases and J 6 bases, leaving 16 bases between the germline ends. In germline, CDR1 is MGHDK, CDR2 SYGVNS. This CDR3 is built from 14 residues.

J is TRBJ1-4 and V is TRBV20-1, with TRBD1 as a possible D gene (6 bases). The CDR3 runs 15 residues. CDR1 and CDR2 from the germline V gene are DFQATT and SNEGSKA (reference sequence). V was trimmed by 1 base and J by 4 bases, leaving 13 bases between them. The CDR3 sequence is CSARGRTAFNEKLFF. The CDR3 DNA sequence: TGCAGTGCTAGAGGGCGGACAGCCTTTAATGAAAAACTGTTTTTT.

The chain joins TRBV11-3 to TRBJ1-2, with 7 bases aligning to TRBD1. V gave up 5 bases and J gave up 1 base; unmatched junction bases: 7. The CDR3 is made up of 15 amino acids. Germline CDR1 is SGHNT and CDR2 is YENEEA. The CDR3 nucleotides read TGTGCCAGCAGCCCCCGGGACAGAGTTAACTATGGCTACACCTTC. Its protein product is CASSPRDRVNYGYTF.

The V call is TRBV25-1, the J call TRBJ1-2; D not resolved. Germline V lookup: CDR1 MGHDK, CDR2 SYGVNS. The length of the CDR3 is 13 residues. Trimming cost V 4 bases and J 7 bases, with 13 bases left between them. CDR3 sequence (DNA): TGTGCCAGCAGTGCCTTAGGGTCTTCTGGCTACACCTTC. Protein product: CASSALGSSGYTF.

This clonotype was seen a handful of times. The chain couples TRBV2 to TRBJ1-4, with 8 bases that match TRBD1. CDR1 is SNHLY, CDR2 FYNNEI, per germline. The CDR3 runs 13 residues. V lost 10 bases and J lost 5; bases outside the gene matches: 6. CDR3 sequence: CATRGQENEKLFF. In DNA form, the CDR3 reads TGTGCCACCCGGGGACAGGAAAATGAAAAACTGTTTTTT. Complete variable domain (other parts from reference TRBV2 and TRBJ1-4): EPEVTQTPSHQVTQMGQEVILRCVPISNHLYFYWYRQILGQKVEFLVSFYNNEISEKSEIFDDQFSVERPDGSNFTLKIRSTKLEDSAMYFCATRGQENEKLFFGSGTQLSVL.

The chain couples TRBV18 to TRBJ2-3; TRBD2 might be the D (5 bases). The CDR3 is 13 amino acids. Germline lookup yields CDR1 KGHSH and CDR2 LQKENI. Trimming cost V 3 bases and J 5 bases, with 9 bases left between them. The CDR3 region is CASSPSTRDTQYF. In DNA, the CDR3 is TGTGCCAGCTCACCTTCTACTAGAGATACGCAGTATTTT.

The table lists this clonotype with a few counts. V gene TRBV7-6 combines with J gene TRBJ2-1; 11 positions agree with TRBD2. V was pared by 5 bases and J by 7 bases, with 19 bases of the junction left unmatched. This CDR3 spans 19 amino acids. Germline V gene data show CDR1 as SGHVS and CDR2 as FNYEAQ. The CDR3 nucleotides read TGTGCCAGCAGCCTCCGGCTAGCGGGAGGTCTTGTAAAGGGGAATGAGCAGTTCTTC. Protein: CASSLRLAGGLVKGNEQFF.

On this clonotype: This may stem from a read error, because a much larger clone lies one nucleotide away. The chain combines TRBV29-1 with TRBJ2-5, with D unresolved. The CDR3 runs to 10 residues. Looked up from germline, CDR1 is SQVTM and CDR2 is ANQGSEA. CDR3 in DNA: TGCGGCGTTGAAGAAGAGACCCAGTACTTC. It yields the protein CGVEEETQYF. The variable domain in full, completed from reference TRBV29-1 and TRBJ2-5, reads SAVISQKPSRDICQRGTSLTIQCQVDSQVTMMFWYRQQPGQSLTLIATANQGSEATYESGFVIDKFPISRPNLTFSTLTVSNMSPEDSSIYLCGVEEETQYFGPGTRLLVL.

This sequence joins TRBV29-1 and TRBJ1-1; D gene unclear. Germline V lookup: CDR1 SQVTM, CDR2 ANQGSEA. The length of the CDR3 is 10 residues. V was clipped by 3 bases and J by 6 bases, with 5 bases between them. CDR3 nucleotides: TGCAGCGTTGACGGAGCTGAAGCTTTCTTT. Its protein is CSVDGAEAFF.